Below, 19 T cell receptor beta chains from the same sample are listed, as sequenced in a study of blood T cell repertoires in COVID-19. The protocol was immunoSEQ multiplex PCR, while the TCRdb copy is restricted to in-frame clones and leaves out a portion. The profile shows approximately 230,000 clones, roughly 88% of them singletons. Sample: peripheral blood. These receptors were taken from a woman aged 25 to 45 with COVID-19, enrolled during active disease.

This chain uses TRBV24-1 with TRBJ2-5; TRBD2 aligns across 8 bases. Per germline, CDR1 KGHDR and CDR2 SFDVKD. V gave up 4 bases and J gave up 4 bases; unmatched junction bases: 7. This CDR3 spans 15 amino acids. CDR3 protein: CATSDPAGGAETQYF. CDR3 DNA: TGTGCCACCAGTGACCCTGCGGGGGGCGCAGAGACCCAGTACTTC.

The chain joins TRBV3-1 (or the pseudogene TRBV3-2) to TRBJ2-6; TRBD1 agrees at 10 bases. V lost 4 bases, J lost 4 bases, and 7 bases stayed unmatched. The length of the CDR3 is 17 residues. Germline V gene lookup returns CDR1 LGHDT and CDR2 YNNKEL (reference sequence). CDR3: CASSRKGTGAGANVLTF. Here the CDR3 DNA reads TGTGCCAGCAGCCGGAAGGGGACAGGGGCCGGGGCCAACGTCCTGACTTTC.

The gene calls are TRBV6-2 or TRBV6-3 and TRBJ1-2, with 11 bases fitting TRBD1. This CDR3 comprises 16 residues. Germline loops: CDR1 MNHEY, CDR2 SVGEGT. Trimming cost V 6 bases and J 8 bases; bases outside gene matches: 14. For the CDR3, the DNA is TGTGCCAGCAGCCGACCCCCGGACAGGGGGCTGGAAGGCTACACCTTC. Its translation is CASSRPPDRGLEGYTF.

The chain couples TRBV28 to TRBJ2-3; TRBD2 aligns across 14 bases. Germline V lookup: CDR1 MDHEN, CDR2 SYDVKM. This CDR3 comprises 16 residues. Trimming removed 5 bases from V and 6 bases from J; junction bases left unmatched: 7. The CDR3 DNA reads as TGTGCCAGCAGTGGGGGACTAGCGGGAGACCCGGATACGCAGTATTTT. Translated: CASSGGLAGDPDTQYF.

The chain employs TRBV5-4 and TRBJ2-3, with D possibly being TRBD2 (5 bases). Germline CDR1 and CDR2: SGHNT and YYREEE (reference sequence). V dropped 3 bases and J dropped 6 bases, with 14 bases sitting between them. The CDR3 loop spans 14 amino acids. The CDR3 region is CASSSTDSGDTQYF. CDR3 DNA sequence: TGTGCCAGCAGCTCGACGGACTCCGGTGATACGCAGTATTTT.

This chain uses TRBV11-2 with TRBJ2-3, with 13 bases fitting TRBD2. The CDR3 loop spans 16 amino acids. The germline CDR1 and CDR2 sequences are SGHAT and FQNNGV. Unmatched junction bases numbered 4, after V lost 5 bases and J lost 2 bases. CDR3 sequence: CASSPLAGGHTDTQYF. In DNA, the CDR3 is TGTGCCAGCAGCCCACTAGCGGGAGGGCACACAGATACGCAGTATTTT. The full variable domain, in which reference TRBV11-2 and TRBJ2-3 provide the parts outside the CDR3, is EAGVAQSPRYKIIEKRQSVAFWCNPISGHATLYWYQQILGQGPKLLIQFQNNGVVDDSQLPKDRFSAERLKGVDSTLKIQPAKLEDSAVYLCASSPLAGGHTDTQYFGPGTRLTVL.

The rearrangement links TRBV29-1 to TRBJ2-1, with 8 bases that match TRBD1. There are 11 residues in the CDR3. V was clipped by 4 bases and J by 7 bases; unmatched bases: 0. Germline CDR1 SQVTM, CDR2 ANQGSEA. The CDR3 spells CSVGDRNEQFF. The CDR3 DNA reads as TGCAGCGTTGGGGACAGGAATGAGCAGTTCTTC.

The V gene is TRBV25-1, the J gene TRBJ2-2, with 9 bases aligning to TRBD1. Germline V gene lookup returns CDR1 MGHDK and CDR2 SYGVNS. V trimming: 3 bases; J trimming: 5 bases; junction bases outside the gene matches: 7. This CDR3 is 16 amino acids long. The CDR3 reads CASSDARTGETGELFF. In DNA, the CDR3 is TGTGCCAGCAGTGACGCCAGGACAGGGGAAACCGGGGAGCTGTTTTTT.

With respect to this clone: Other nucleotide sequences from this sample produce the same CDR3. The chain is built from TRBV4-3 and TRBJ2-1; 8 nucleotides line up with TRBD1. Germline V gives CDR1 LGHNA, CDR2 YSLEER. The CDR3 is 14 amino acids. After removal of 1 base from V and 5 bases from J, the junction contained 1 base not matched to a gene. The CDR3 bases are TGCGCCAGCAGCCAAGCGGACAGGGACAATGAGCAGTTCTTC. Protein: CASSQADRDNEQFF.

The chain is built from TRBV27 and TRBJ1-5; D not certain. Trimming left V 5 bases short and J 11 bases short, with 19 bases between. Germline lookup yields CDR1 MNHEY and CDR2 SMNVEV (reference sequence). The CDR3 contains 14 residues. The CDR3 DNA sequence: TGTGCCAGCAGTCCAGGACGGACTTATGCGGCCCAGCATTTT. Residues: CASSPGRTYAAQHF.

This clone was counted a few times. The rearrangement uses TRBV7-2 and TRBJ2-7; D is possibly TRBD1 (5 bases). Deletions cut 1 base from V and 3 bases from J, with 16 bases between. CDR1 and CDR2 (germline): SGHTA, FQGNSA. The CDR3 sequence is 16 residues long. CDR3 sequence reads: CASSLGRQGSGYEQYF. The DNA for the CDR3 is TGTGCCAGCAGCTTAGGACGGCAGGGATCAGGCTACGAGCAGTACTTC.

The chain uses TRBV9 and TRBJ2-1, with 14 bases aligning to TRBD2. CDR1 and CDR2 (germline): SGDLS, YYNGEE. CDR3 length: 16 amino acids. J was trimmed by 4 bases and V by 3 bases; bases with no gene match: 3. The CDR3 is CASSAGLAGAYNEQFF. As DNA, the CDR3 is TGTGCCAGCAGCGCGGGACTAGCGGGGGCGTACAATGAGCAGTTCTTC.

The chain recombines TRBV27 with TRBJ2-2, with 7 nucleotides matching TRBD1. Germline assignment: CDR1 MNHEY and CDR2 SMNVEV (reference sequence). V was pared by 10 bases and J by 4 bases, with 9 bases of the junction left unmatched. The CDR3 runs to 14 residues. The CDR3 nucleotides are TGTGCCACAAGAGGGGGCGCGGGCACCGGGGAGCTGTTTTTT. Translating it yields CATRGGAGTGELFF.

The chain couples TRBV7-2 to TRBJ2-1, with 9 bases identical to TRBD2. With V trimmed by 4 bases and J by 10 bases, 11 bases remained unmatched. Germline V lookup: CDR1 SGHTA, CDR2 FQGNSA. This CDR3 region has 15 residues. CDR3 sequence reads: CASSSTSGHNGEQFF. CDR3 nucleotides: TGTGCCAGCAGCTCGACTAGCGGTCACAACGGAGAGCAGTTCTTC.

As DNA, the CDR3 is TGTGCCAGCAGTCAACTAGCGGGAGGGACCGGGGAGCTGTTTTTT. This gives the protein CASSQLAGGTGELFF. V usage is TRBV28 and J usage is TRBJ2-2; 13 nucleotides line up with TRBD2. Germline loops: CDR1 MDHEN, CDR2 SYDVKM. This CDR3 has 15 amino acids. V lost 5 bases to trimming and J lost 5 bases; unmatched junction nucleotides: 2.

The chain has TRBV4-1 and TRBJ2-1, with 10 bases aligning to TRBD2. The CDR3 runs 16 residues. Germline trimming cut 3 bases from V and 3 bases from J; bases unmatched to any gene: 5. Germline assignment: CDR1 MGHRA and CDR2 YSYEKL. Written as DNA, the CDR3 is TGCGCCAGCAGCCATCTAGCGGGAGTAGACTACAATGAGCAGTTCTTC. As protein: CASSHLAGVDYNEQFF.

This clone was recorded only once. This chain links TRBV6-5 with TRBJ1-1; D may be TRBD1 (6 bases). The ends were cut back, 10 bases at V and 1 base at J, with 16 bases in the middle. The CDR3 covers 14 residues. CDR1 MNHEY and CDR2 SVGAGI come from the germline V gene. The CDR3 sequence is CATQWTAQNTEAFF. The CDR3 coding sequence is TGTGCCACCCAATGGACAGCCCAGAACACTGAAGCTTTCTTT.

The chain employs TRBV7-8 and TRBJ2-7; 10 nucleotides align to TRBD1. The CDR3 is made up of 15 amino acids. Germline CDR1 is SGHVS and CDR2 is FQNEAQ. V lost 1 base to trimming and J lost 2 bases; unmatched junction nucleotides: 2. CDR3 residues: CASSLGDRGPYEQYF. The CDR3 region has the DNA TGTGCCAGCAGCTTAGGTGACAGGGGGCCCTACGAGCAGTACTTC.

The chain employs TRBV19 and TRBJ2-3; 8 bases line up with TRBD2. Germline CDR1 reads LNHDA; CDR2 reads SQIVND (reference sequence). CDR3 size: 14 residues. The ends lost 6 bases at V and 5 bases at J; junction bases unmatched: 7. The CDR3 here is CASRSGGRGDTQYF. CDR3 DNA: TGTGCCAGTAGGAGCGGGGGTAGGGGAGATACGCAGTATTTT.